The 15 T cell receptor beta chains presented below share a single source sample, sequenced in a study of blood T cell repertoires in COVID-19. Sequencing used immunoSEQ multiplex PCR; TCRdb keeps in-frame clones, though not all of them. Of about 130,000 clones in the sample, roughly 80% were seen once. Sequenced input: peripheral blood. The receptors come from a woman aged 45-60 years with acute or convalescent COVID-19.

The chain uses TRBV9 and TRBJ1-4; D gene ambiguous. With 0 bases removed from V and 8 bases from J, the gap between germline ends came to 8 bases. Germline CDR1 SGDLS, CDR2 YYNGEE. This CDR3 contains 13 residues. As DNA, the CDR3 is TGTGCCAGCAGCGTAGGGGCGGGGGAAAAACTGTTTTTT. Translated: CASSVGAGEKLFF.

This chain joins TRBV20-1 and TRBJ2-7; 11 nucleotides line up with TRBD2. Looked up from germline, CDR1 is DFQATT and CDR2 is SNEGSKA (reference sequence). CDR3 length: 11 residues. V trimming: 5 bases; J trimming: 7 bases; junction bases outside the gene matches: 1. The CDR3 sequence is CSARLAGEQYF. The CDR3 DNA sequence: TGCAGTGCTCGACTAGCGGGAGAGCAGTACTTC.

V usage is TRBV2 and J usage is TRBJ1-1; 9 bases are shared with TRBD1. The V segment lost 5 bases and the J segment 4 bases; nucleotides outside the gene matches: 8. Germline CDR1 SNHLY, CDR2 FYNNEI. There are 15 residues in the CDR3. The CDR3 spells CASSPLATGGTEAFF. The CDR3, as DNA: TGTGCCAGCAGTCCGCTAGCGACAGGGGGCACTGAAGCTTTCTTT.

The chain carries TRBV2 and TRBJ2-1; TRBD2 agrees at 8 bases. The germline CDR1 and CDR2 sequences are SNHLY and FYNNEI. Trimming removed 8 bases from V and 8 bases from J; junction bases left unmatched: 14. The CDR3 runs to 15 residues. DNA of the CDR3: TGTGCCAGCCTCGCGGACGGGGGGGGCCGGGATGAGCAGTTCTTC. This gives the protein CASLADGGGRDEQFF.

The chain joins TRBV19 to TRBJ1-2; 7 positions match TRBD1. Losses at the gene ends were 8 bases for V and 10 bases for J; bases not matched to a gene: 7. CDR3 length: 11 amino acids. The germline V gene encodes CDR1 LNHDA and CDR2 SQIVND (reference sequence). CDR3 in amino acids: CASRQGKNYTF. The CDR3 region has the DNA TGTGCCAGTCGACAGGGAAAGAACTACACCTTC.

The V call is TRBV6-5, the J call TRBJ1-6; D is perhaps TRBD1 (6 bases). Between the trimmed V and J ends, which lost 6 bases and 9 bases, there was a span of 12 bases. The V gene's germline CDR1 is MNHEY and CDR2 SVGAGI. The CDR3 has 13 residues. The DNA of the CDR3 is TGTGCCAGCAGCGGAAACAGGGTTTCACCCCTCCACTTT. It codes for CASSGNRVSPLHF.

The count of this clone is one. The chain joins TRBV25-1 to TRBJ1-2; D is uncertain. The CDR3 length is 16 residues. V was cut by 3 bases and J by 4 bases, with 18 bases left in between. Per the germline V gene, CDR1 is MGHDK and CDR2 is SYGVNS. The CDR3 here is CASSDQGGLSIYGYTF. DNA of the CDR3: TGTGCCAGCAGTGACCAAGGCGGACTGAGCATCTATGGCTACACCTTC.

The chain joins TRBV21-1 to TRBJ1-2; TRBD1 reflects the table's D call only, with no check against the DNA. TRBV21-1 is marked as a pseudogene. The CDR3 consists of 14 residues. The DNA for the CDR3 is TGTGCCAGCAGCAAAGGGGCTAGACAGGGAGGCTACACCTTC. Its translation is CASSKGARQGGYTF.

The CDR3 is CASSWSGQGNTGELFF. The CDR3 DNA is TGTGCCAGCAGTTGGTCGGGACAGGGGAACACCGGGGAGCTGTTTTTT. V and J are TRBV6-5 and TRBJ2-2; 9 nucleotides line up with TRBD1. CDR1 MNHEY and CDR2 SVGAGI come from the germline V gene. The CDR3 sequence is 16 residues long. V lost 4 bases, J lost 1 base, and 4 bases stayed unmatched.

The chain combines TRBV28 with TRBJ1-5, with TRBD1 as a possible D gene (5 bases). This CDR3 region has 14 residues. Trimming pared 2 bases from V and 4 bases from J, leaving 9 bases between. CDR1 is MDHEN and CDR2 is SYDVKM in the germline V gene. CDR3 DNA sequence: TGTGCCAGCAGTTTAGACAGACTTAATCAGCCCCAGCATTTT. Translation gives CASSLDRLNQPQHF.

The V call is TRBV18, the J call TRBJ1-5; 7 bases line up with TRBD1. Germline-derived CDR1 and CDR2 are KGHSH and LQKENI. After removal of 2 bases from V and 8 bases from J, the junction contained 3 bases not matched to a gene. The CDR3 consists of 13 residues. The DNA of the CDR3 is TGTGCCAGCTCACCAAACAGGGGAGAGCCCCAGCATTTT. Protein product: CASSPNRGEPQHF.

The V gene is TRBV11-2, the J gene TRBJ1-1, with TRBD1 matching 7 bases. This CDR3 is built from 12 residues. V gave up 1 base and J gave up 12 bases; unmatched junction bases: 5. The V gene's germline CDR1 is SGHAT and CDR2 FQNNGV. The CDR3 region has the DNA TGTGCCAGCAGCTTAGGGGCAGGGGGAACTTTCTTT. This codes for CASSLGAGGTFF.

The chain is built from TRBV6-5 and TRBJ2-7; unclear D gene. This CDR3 has 14 residues. V lost 7 bases, J lost 2 bases, and 15 bases lay in between. Germline V gene lookup returns CDR1 MNHEY and CDR2 SVGAGI. CDR3 in DNA: TGTGCCAGCATTTCGAGGTGGAGCCCCTACGAGCAGTACTTC. Translating gives CASISRWSPYEQYF.

The chain uses TRBV24-1 and TRBJ1-5; D may be TRBD1 (6 bases). Between the trimmed V and J ends, which lost 2 bases and 5 bases, there was a span of 12 bases. The CDR3 consists of 15 residues. Per germline, CDR1 KGHDR and CDR2 SFDVKD. CDR3 nucleotide sequence: TGTGCCACCAGTGATTCAAAGGGGGGGTATCAGCCCCAGCATTTT. Its protein product is CATSDSKGGYQPQHF.

This chain connects TRBV14 to TRBJ2-7, with TRBD1 matching 10 bases. The J segment lost 2 bases and the V segment lost 0 bases, leaving 7 bases of the junction unmatched. This CDR3 is 17 amino acids long. The germline V gene has CDR1 SGHDN and CDR2 FVKESK. The CDR3 bases are TGTGCCAGCAGCCAAGATGGCGGGACAGGGGATCCCTACGAGCAGTACTTC. It specifies CASSQDGGTGDPYEQYF.